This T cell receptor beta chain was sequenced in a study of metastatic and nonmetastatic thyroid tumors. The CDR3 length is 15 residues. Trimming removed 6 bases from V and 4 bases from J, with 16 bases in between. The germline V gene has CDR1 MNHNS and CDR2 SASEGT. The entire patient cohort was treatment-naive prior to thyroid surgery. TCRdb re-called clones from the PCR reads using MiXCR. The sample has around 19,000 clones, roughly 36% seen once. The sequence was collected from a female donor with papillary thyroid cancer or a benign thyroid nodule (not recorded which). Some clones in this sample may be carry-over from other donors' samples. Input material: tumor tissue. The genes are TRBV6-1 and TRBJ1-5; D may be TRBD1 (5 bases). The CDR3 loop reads CASSSQGRRNQPQHF. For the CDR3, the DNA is TGTGCCAGCAGCAGCCAGGGAAGAAGAAATCAGCCCCAGCATTTT.